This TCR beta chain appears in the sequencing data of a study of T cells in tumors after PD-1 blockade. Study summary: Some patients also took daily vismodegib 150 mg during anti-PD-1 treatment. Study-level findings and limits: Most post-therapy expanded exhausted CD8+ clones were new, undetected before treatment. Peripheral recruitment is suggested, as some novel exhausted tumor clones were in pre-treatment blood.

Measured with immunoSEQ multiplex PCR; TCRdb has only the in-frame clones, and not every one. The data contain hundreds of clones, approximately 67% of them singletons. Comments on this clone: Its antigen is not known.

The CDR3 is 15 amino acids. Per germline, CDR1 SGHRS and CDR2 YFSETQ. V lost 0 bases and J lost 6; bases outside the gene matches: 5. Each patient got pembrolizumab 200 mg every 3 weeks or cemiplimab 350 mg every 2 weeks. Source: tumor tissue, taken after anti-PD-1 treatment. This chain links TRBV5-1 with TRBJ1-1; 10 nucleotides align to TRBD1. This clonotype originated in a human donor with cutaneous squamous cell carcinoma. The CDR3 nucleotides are TGCGCCAGCAGCTTGGCCTCGGGGACAGGGGCTGAAGCTTTCTTT. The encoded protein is CASSLASGTGAEAFF.